The present T cell receptor (beta chain) was sequenced within a study of cytomegalovirus exposure and HLA in healthy donors. Investigators did not record CMV serostatus for this donor. Study results and limitations: An Asian-associated ancestry cluster reportedly showed fewer N-insertions than the roughly 700-donor mean in a later analysis.

On this clone: The antigen remains undetermined.

Vbeta (60) and Jbeta (13) primers were used in the PCR. Sequencing used immunoSEQ multiplex PCR; TCRdb keeps in-frame clones, though not all of them. This sample carries under 150,000 clones, about three quarters of them seen once, and the ten largest clones take approximately 0.97%. Sequencing was done on a sample of PBMCs. The TCR sequence derives from a human donor in good health.

DNA for the CDR3: TGTGCCAGCAGGCTAACCCACCGGGACAGGGAACCTTTCTTT. This codes for CASRLTHRDREPFF. The chain links TRBV27 to TRBJ1-1; 9 nucleotides agree with TRBD1. Per germline, CDR1 MNHEY and CDR2 SMNVEV (reference sequence). This CDR3 is 14 amino acids long. V was clipped by 6 bases and J by 12 bases; unmatched bases: 14.